This TCR beta chain came from a study of T cell responses to AZD1222 COVID-19 vaccine. The study's findings and limits: Sampling captured repertoires only after the peak T cell response. With two AZD1222 doses given, Spike-specific TCR breadth and depth both rose. Baseline seropositivity characterized only six AZD1222 recipients.

Germline V CDR1 and CDR2: SGHVS, FQNEAQ. V shed 0 bases and J shed 2 bases, with 14 bases lying between them. The CDR3 covers 17 residues. Of note for this clone: The target antigen is unknown.

Sequencing was performed with immunoSEQ multiplex PCR; in TCRdb, only in-frame clones are kept and a portion is missing. In the table there are some 150,000 clones, almost 95% of which are singletons. Source: peripheral blood, taken 28 days after the second AZD1222 dose. The chain combines TRBV7-8 with TRBJ1-5; D gene ambiguous. This TCR derives from an adult who received the AZD1222 COVID-19 vaccine. The CDR3 nucleotides read TGTGCCAGCAGCTTAGCCCTAAGGGCAGGCCGCAATCAGCCCCAGCATTTT. It codes for CASSLALRAGRNQPQHF.